The 8 T cell receptor beta chains below were found in one sample sequenced in a study of blood T cell repertoires in COVID-19. TCRdb keeps only in-frame clones here, not all; method: immunoSEQ multiplex PCR. The sample carries about 260,000 clones, 75% to 90% recorded once. Material for sequencing was peripheral blood. These receptors were obtained from a woman aged 35 to 49 who had recovered from COVID-19.

The chain is built from TRBV4-1 and TRBJ2-7; perhaps TRBD2 as D (5 bases). The length of the CDR3 is 13 residues. Germline CDR1 is MGHRA and CDR2 is YSYEKL. Between the trimmed V and J ends, which lost 0 bases and 4 bases, there was a span of 7 bases. Here the CDR3 DNA reads TGCGCCAGCAGCCAAGAAGGAGGTTACGAGCAGTACTTC. This codes for CASSQEGGYEQYF.

The V and J genes are TRBV27 and TRBJ1-2; D is unclear. The CDR3 runs 14 residues. V was pared by 3 bases and J by 2 bases, with 10 bases between. The germline V gene encodes CDR1 MNHEY and CDR2 SMNVEV (reference sequence). The CDR3 region has the DNA TGTGCCAGCAGTTTTTCCAGGCCGAACTATGGCTACACCTTC. It codes for CASSFSRPNYGYTF.

The V gene is TRBV5-1, the J gene TRBJ1-6; possible D gene TRBD1, 6 bases. CDR1 SGHRS and CDR2 YFSETQ come from the germline V gene. CDR3 length: 17 residues. Deletions cut 0 bases from V and 5 bases from J, with 15 bases between. The CDR3 DNA is TGCGCCAGCAGCTTGGTTCTCACAGGGACTAATAATTCACCCCTCCACTTT. Encoded protein: CASSLVLTGTNNSPLHF.

The chain recombines TRBV5-1 with TRBJ2-3; 7 nucleotides align to TRBD1. The germline V gene encodes CDR1 SGHRS and CDR2 YFSETQ. V was clipped by 3 bases and J by 4 bases; unmatched bases: 8. The CDR3 consists of 15 residues. The chain's CDR3 is CASSSDRILSDTQYF. As DNA, the CDR3 is TGCGCCAGCAGCTCGGACAGGATCCTCTCAGATACGCAGTATTTT.

This sequence joins TRBV5-1 and TRBJ1-2; TRBD1 matches 11 bases. With V trimmed by 0 bases and J by 7 bases, 8 bases remained unmatched. Looked up from germline, CDR1 is SGHRS and CDR2 is YFSETQ. There are 16 residues in the CDR3. CDR3 loop: CASSLALGQGAFGYTF. CDR3 DNA: TGCGCCAGCAGCTTGGCCTTAGGACAGGGGGCATTTGGCTACACCTTC.

This chain uses TRBV18 with TRBJ2-3; a possible D gene is TRBD1 (6 bases). The germline CDR1 and CDR2 sequences are KGHSH and LQKENI. Trimming shortened V by 6 bases and J by 3 bases, and 10 bases separated the two germline ends. The CDR3 has 13 amino acids. This CDR3 reads CASSTTGTDTQYF. CDR3 DNA sequence: TGTGCCAGCTCCACGACAGGAACAGATACGCAGTATTTT.

The V call is TRBV29-1, the J call TRBJ2-3, with a possible D match to TRBD1 (6 bases). Germline V lookup: CDR1 SQVTM, CDR2 ANQGSEA. V was cut by 7 bases and J by 0 bases, with 14 bases left in between. This CDR3 has 14 amino acids. The CDR3 protein is CSAAQGLSTDTQYF. CDR3 DNA: TGCAGCGCCGCCCAGGGGCTGAGCACAGATACGCAGTATTTT.

Only a few counts were recorded for this clone. Other nucleotide sequences in the sample specify the same CDR3. The chain couples TRBV5-1 to TRBJ2-7; 10 nucleotides align to TRBD1. This CDR3 has 14 amino acids. The germline V gene encodes CDR1 SGHRS and CDR2 YFSETQ. After removal of 0 bases from V and 3 bases from J, the junction contained 0 bases not matched to a gene. CDR3 DNA sequence: TGCGCCAGCAGCTTGGGGACAGGGGGCTACGAGCAGTACTTC. This sequence encodes CASSLGTGGYEQYF.